Included here is one TCR beta chain sequence, with context. This entry belongs to a study of cytomegalovirus exposure and HLA in healthy donors. The PCR used 60 Vbeta and 13 Jbeta primers. This table comes from immunoSEQ multiplex PCR, and its TCRdb copy is limited to in-frame clones, with some not included. The data hold 130,000 or so clones, with about four fifths observed a single time. The ends were cut back, 5 bases at V and 0 bases at J, with 11 bases in the middle. Germline assignment: CDR1 SGHVS and CDR2 FNYEAQ. The CDR3 contains 16 residues. The sample comprised PBMCs. The genes are TRBV7-6 and TRBJ2-6; D is uncertain. The TCR originated in a young man in good health and CMV-seronegative. For the CDR3, the DNA is TGTGCCAGCAGCCCGACTGCGAGCTCTGGGGCCAACGTCCTGACTTTC. Translating gives CASSPTASSGANVLTF. Together with reference TRBV7-6 and TRBJ2-6, the CDR3 gives the full variable domain: GAGVSQSPRYKVTKRGQDVALRCDPISGHVSLYWYRQALGQGPEFLTYFNYEAQQDKSGLPNDRFSAERPEGSISTLTIQRTEQRDSAMYRCASSPTASSGANVLTFGAGSRLTVL.